What follows are 14 T cell receptor beta chains derived from one specimen sequenced in a study of T cell repertoires in cytomegalovirus infection. TCRdb fed the reads into MiXCR, producing one record per CDR3 protein. The top ten clones hold approximately 18% of a sample with about 700,000 distinct CDR3 sequences, around 31% of them seen once. Their recognized antigens are unknown. The input for sequencing was cultured PBMCs, taken from culture after CMV antigen stimulation. The receptors shown here come from a human donor in good health (CMV status not recorded). Some clones in this sample may be carry-over from other donors' samples.

This chain uses TRBV7-2 with TRBJ2-7; D gene unclear. The CDR3 is 15 amino acids. V lost 5 bases, J lost 4 bases, and 18 bases lay in between. Looked up from germline, CDR1 is SGHTA and CDR2 is FQGNSA. CDR3 amino acids: CASSPTEAPGYEQYF. The CDR3 DNA sequence: TGTGCCAGCAGCCCTACCGAGGCCCCGGGTTACGAGCAGTACTTC.

In this sample, this clonotype turned up once. The chain employs TRBV6-5 and TRBJ2-7, with 7 bases lining up with TRBD1. CDR3 size: 12 residues. The J segment lost 5 bases and the V segment lost 5 bases, leaving 3 bases of the junction unmatched. From germline, CDR1 is MNHEY and CDR2 SVGAGI. CDR3: CASSHGTDEQYF. Written as DNA, the CDR3 is TGTGCCAGCAGTCACGGGACAGACGAGCAGTACTTC.

Comments on this clonotype: This likely comes from a read error, as the CDR3 has no conserved phenylalanine or tryptophan at its end. V gene TRBV12-3 or TRBV12-4 combines with J gene TRBJ1-1; weak D call: TRBD1 (5 bases). The CDR3 is 14 residues long. The CDR3 coding sequence is TGTGCAAGCTGCCGACAGCCTGAGAACACTGAAGCTTTCTGT. Residues: CASCRQPENTEAFC.

This rearrangement joins TRBV5-6 to TRBJ1-3, with no clear D. V was shortened by 4 bases and J by 2 bases, with 13 bases between the two germline ends. The CDR3 consists of 15 residues. Germline CDR1 SGHDT, CDR2 YYEEEE. The chain's CDR3 is CASSPLTRAGNTIYF. CDR3 nucleotide sequence: TGTGCCAGCAGCCCACTGACGCGGGCTGGAAACACCATATATTTT.

This chain links TRBV2 with TRBJ2-5; 16 bases agree with TRBD2. V was pared by 7 bases and J by 4 bases, with 9 bases of the junction left unmatched. The CDR3 totals 17 residues. In germline, CDR1 is SNHLY, CDR2 FYNNEI. The CDR3 here is CASTPGLAGGYGETQYF. The CDR3 DNA is TGTGCCAGCACCCCGGGACTAGCGGGGGGGTATGGAGAGACCCAGTACTTC. Filled out from reference TRBV2 and TRBJ2-5, the complete variable domain reads EPEVTQTPSHQVTQMGQEVILRCVPISNHLYFYWYRQILGQKVEFLVSFYNNEISEKSEIFDDQFSVERPDGSNFTLKIRSTKLEDSAMYFCASTPGLAGGYGETQYFGPGTRLLVL.

CDR3 DNA sequence: TGTGCCAGCAGCTTAGTTAGGACAGCGGAAAAACTGTTTTTT. This gives the protein CASSLVRTAEKLFF. The chain combines TRBV7-8 with TRBJ1-4, with D possibly matching TRBD1 (6 bases). V dropped 1 base and J dropped 8 bases, with 11 bases sitting between them. Germline V gene data show CDR1 as SGHVS and CDR2 as FQNEAQ. The CDR3 totals 14 residues. Using reference TRBV7-8 and TRBJ1-4 for the parts outside the CDR3, the full variable domain is GAGVSQSPRYKVAKRGQDVALRCDPISGHVSLFWYQQALGQGPEFLTYFQNEAQLDKSGLPSDRFFAERPEGSVSTLKIQRTQQEDSAVYLCASSLVRTAEKLFFGSGTQLSVL.

This clonotype was observed once. V gene TRBV12-3 or TRBV12-4 combines with J gene TRBJ1-3; possible D gene TRBD1, 6 bases. V was shortened by 8 bases and J by 4 bases, with 15 bases between the two germline ends. The CDR3 extends over 14 amino acids. The CDR3, as DNA: TGTGCCAGCCGGAAAAGAAGGGGGGGAAACACCATATATTTT. Encoded protein: CASRKRRGGNTIYF.

The J gene is TRBJ2-1, the V gene TRBV20-1; 10 bases line up with TRBD2. This CDR3 region has 20 residues. V lost 3 bases to trimming and J lost 8 bases; unmatched junction nucleotides: 25. Per germline, CDR1 DFQATT and CDR2 SNEGSKA (reference sequence). The CDR3 DNA follows: TGCAGTGCTAGTAGAGCGGGAGGGCCGGGAGATCGGATCTCGGGTCATGAGCAGTTCTTC. This translates into CSASRAGGPGDRISGHEQFF.

The sample holds a few counts of this clonotype. This rearrangement joins TRBV10-2 to TRBJ2-5; D ambiguous. Germline assignment: CDR1 WSHSY and CDR2 SAAADI. The V and J ends lost 5 bases and 0 bases respectively, with 10 bases between them. The CDR3 extends over 14 amino acids. The CDR3 reads CASSRLANQETQYF. The DNA of the CDR3 is TGCGCCAGCAGTCGACTCGCCAACCAAGAGACCCAGTACTTC.

A word on this clonotype: An end of the junction differs from the germline gene, which may be a read error. The chain combines TRBV7-2 with TRBJ2-3; D remains ambiguous. Germline loops: CDR1 SGHTA, CDR2 FQGNSA. This CDR3 contains 12 residues. CDR3: CGSSLGLDTQYF. The CDR3 DNA follows: TGTGGCAGCAGCTTAGGGTTGGATACGCAGTATTTT.

This clonotype has only a few counts. The chain is built from TRBV11-2 and TRBJ2-7; perhaps TRBD2 as D (6 bases). Per germline, CDR1 SGHAT and CDR2 FQNNGV. V dropped 1 base and J dropped 3 bases, with 10 bases sitting between them. The CDR3 runs to 14 residues. The DNA of the CDR3 is TGTGCCAGCAGCTTAGGCGGGGCCAACTACGAGCAGTACTTC. Its translation: CASSLGGANYEQYF.

The chain joins TRBV7-8 to TRBJ2-3; TRBD2 matches 7 bases. Per germline, CDR1 SGHVS and CDR2 FQNEAQ. This CDR3 is 17 amino acids long. Trimming removed 2 bases from V and 6 bases from J; junction bases left unmatched: 14. CDR3 DNA: TGTGCCAGCAGCTTATTTGTAAGTCTGCGGGAGAGCGATACGCAGTATTTT. It codes for CASSLFVSLRESDTQYF. The full variable domain, with the rest looked up from reference TRBV7-8 and TRBJ2-3, is GAGVSQSPRYKVAKRGQDVALRCDPISGHVSLFWYQQALGQGPEFLTYFQNEAQLDKSGLPSDRFFAERPEGSVSTLKIQRTQQEDSAVYLCASSLFVSLRESDTQYFGPGTRLTVL.

The chain carries TRBV2 and TRBJ2-7; no clear D. Looked up from germline, CDR1 is SNHLY and CDR2 is FYNNEI. This CDR3 spans 15 amino acids. V was trimmed by 6 bases and J by 1 base, leaving 16 bases between them. The CDR3 coding sequence is TGTGCCAGCAGGCCCCGAACAAGTCCTTCCTACGAGCAGTACTTC. Amino acids: CASRPRTSPSYEQYF.

This clonotype was seen a handful of times. J is TRBJ2-6 and V is TRBV7-9; possibly TRBD1 or TRBD2 for D (5 bases each). The CDR3 covers 18 residues. V was cut by 5 bases and J by 0 bases, with 17 bases left in between. The germline gives CDR1 SEHNR, CDR2 FQNEAQ (reference sequence). CDR3 sequence (DNA): TGTGCCAGCAGCCCCCCCGGGGCAGGGAGCTCTGGGGCCAACGTCCTGACTTTC. Translated: CASSPPGAGSSGANVLTF.